Listed here are 31 T cell receptor beta chains from one sample, sequenced in a study of blood T cell repertoires in COVID-19. Libraries were prepared by immunoSEQ multiplex PCR; TCRdb keeps only in-frame clonotypes and omits some of them. This sample has around 250,000 clones, with about 90% found just once. Specimen: PBMCs or T cells enriched from blood (not recorded which). These receptors came from a human donor in a cohort exposed to, infected with or recovered from COVID-19 (not recorded which). The donor label of this sample is uncertain.

The chain joins TRBV5-6 to TRBJ2-1; 9 bases line up with TRBD2. The germline V gene encodes CDR1 SGHDT and CDR2 YYEEEE. The CDR3 totals 16 residues. V was pared by 0 bases and J by 4 bases, with 5 bases of the junction left unmatched. CDR3 loop: CASSLVAGGPYNEQFF. CDR3 DNA: TGTGCCAGCAGCTTGGTCGCGGGGGGGCCTTACAATGAGCAGTTCTTC.

This clone showed up just a few times. The chain has TRBV11-2 and TRBJ2-7, with 8 bases identical to TRBD1. J gave up 7 bases and V 5 bases, and 10 bases lay outside the gene matches. The CDR3 consists of 14 residues. Germline CDR1 is SGHAT and CDR2 is FQNNGV. CDR3 amino acids: CASSPGQGPREQYF. The CDR3 DNA reads TGTGCCAGCAGCCCAGGACAGGGTCCGAGAGAGCAGTACTTC.

V gene TRBV30 combines with J gene TRBJ1-2; 8 nucleotides align to TRBD1. V gave up 1 base and J gave up 3 bases; unmatched junction bases: 10. The CDR3 has 16 amino acids. Germline CDR1 and CDR2: GTSNPN and SVGIG (reference sequence). The CDR3 is CAWSAYTGGTDYGYTF. CDR3 nucleotide sequence: TGTGCCTGGAGTGCCTATACAGGGGGAACTGACTATGGCTACACCTTC.

About this clone itself: Other nucleotide sequences in the sample specify the same CDR3. This chain uses TRBV6-2 or TRBV6-3 with TRBJ1-2; 7 positions agree with TRBD1. The junction had 4 bases not matched to a gene; V was cut back by 5 bases and J by 4 bases. The V gene's germline CDR1 is MNHEY and CDR2 SVGEGT. CDR3 length equals 13 residues. Here the CDR3 reads CASSARDSYGYTF. CDR3 DNA: TGTGCCAGCAGTGCCCGGGACAGCTATGGCTACACCTTC.

This chain connects TRBV19 to TRBJ2-5; 8 bases line up with TRBD1. The germline V gene encodes CDR1 LNHDA and CDR2 SQIVND (reference sequence). V lost 4 bases, J lost 4 bases, and 5 bases stayed unmatched. This CDR3 has 14 amino acids. The CDR3 is CASSTDRGRETQYF. The CDR3, as DNA: TGTGCCAGTAGTACAGACAGGGGCCGAGAGACCCAGTACTTC.

This clone showed up just once. The chain recombines TRBV19 with TRBJ2-1; 8 bases align to TRBD2. Germline V gene lookup returns CDR1 LNHDA and CDR2 SQIVND (reference sequence). V lost 9 bases to trimming and J lost 6 bases; unmatched junction nucleotides: 13. CDR3 length: 15 amino acids. The CDR3 sequence is CASVGPAGGINEQFF. The CDR3 nucleotides are TGTGCCAGCGTGGGGCCCGCGGGGGGAATCAATGAGCAGTTCTTC.

The V and J genes are TRBV11-2 and TRBJ2-5, with 7 bases matching TRBD2. From germline, CDR1 is SGHAT and CDR2 FQNNGV. J gave up 7 bases and V 5 bases, and 16 bases lay outside the gene matches. The CDR3 extends over 16 amino acids. The CDR3 here is CASSIPPSTSIGTQYF. CDR3 DNA sequence: TGTGCCAGCAGCATTCCCCCCTCGACTAGCATCGGGACCCAGTACTTC.

This clone came up once. The rearrangement links TRBV11-3 to TRBJ2-7, with 7 bases fitting TRBD2. This CDR3 is 13 amino acids long. With 4 bases clipped from V and 7 bases from J, the junction kept 7 bases outside the gene matches. Germline values: CDR1 SGHNT, CDR2 YENEEA. CDR3 region: CASSSGGGEEQYF. DNA for the CDR3: TGTGCCAGCAGCTCCGGCGGGGGTGAAGAGCAGTACTTC.

The chain uses TRBV4-2 and TRBJ1-2; 9 nucleotides line up with TRBD1. After removal of 5 bases from V and 2 bases from J, the junction contained 9 bases not matched to a gene. Germline V lookup: CDR1 LGHNA, CDR2 YNFKEQ. The CDR3 loop spans 16 amino acids. The CDR3 DNA follows: TGTGCCAGCAGCTTTGACAGGGGGATAACAAACTATGGCTACACCTTC. Amino acid sequence: CASSFDRGITNYGYTF.

As concerns this clone: The same CDR3 arises from other DNA sequences in this sample as well. The J gene is TRBJ2-1, the V gene TRBV2, with D hard to call. Germline V gene lookup returns CDR1 SNHLY and CDR2 FYNNEI. V lost 9 bases and J 4 bases, leaving 4 bases between the germline ends. The CDR3 has 10 residues. CDR3 sequence reads: CASPYNEQFF. The CDR3 region has the DNA TGTGCCAGTCCATACAATGAGCAGTTCTTC.

This chain connects TRBV24-1 to TRBJ1-2; D gene uncertain. This CDR3 is 15 amino acids long. The V end lost 4 bases, the J end lost 0 bases, and 11 bases lay between the germline ends. The V gene's germline CDR1 is KGHDR and CDR2 SFDVKD. The CDR3 DNA reads as TGTGCCACCAGTGAGTCTTCTACAGCTAACTATGGCTACACCTTC. Translation: CATSESSTANYGYTF.

The sample holds one count of this clone. V gene TRBV7-6 combines with J gene TRBJ1-2, with D unclear. Germline loops: CDR1 SGHVS, CDR2 FNYEAQ. Trimming pared 3 bases from V and 3 bases from J, leaving 11 bases between. The CDR3 has 14 residues. DNA of the CDR3: TGTGCCAGCAGCTTTCCGCCGGAGGACTATGGCTACACCTTC. Translation: CASSFPPEDYGYTF.

This chain uses TRBV11-2 with TRBJ2-5; 9 nucleotides align to TRBD2. The CDR3 consists of 15 residues. J gave up 4 bases and V 2 bases, and 5 bases lay outside the gene matches. Germline V gene data show CDR1 as SGHAT and CDR2 as FQNNGV. CDR3 nucleotide sequence: TGTGCCAGCAGCTTAACGGGACTAGCCCCAGAGACCCAGTACTTC. Amino acid sequence: CASSLTGLAPETQYF. The variable domain in full, with the rest retrieved from reference TRBV11-2 and TRBJ2-5, is EAGVAQSPRYKIIEKRQSVAFWCNPISGHATLYWYQQILGQGPKLLIQFQNNGVVDDSQLPKDRFSAERLKGVDSTLKIQPAKLEDSAVYLCASSLTGLAPETQYFGPGTRLLVL.

Remarks on this clone: Within the sample, other DNA sequences also encode this same CDR3. The rearrangement links TRBV9 to TRBJ2-2; 7 nucleotides line up with TRBD2. The CDR3 consists of 15 residues. The germline CDR1 and CDR2 sequences are SGDLS and YYNGEE. V lost 0 bases to trimming and J lost 2 bases; unmatched junction nucleotides: 1. The CDR3 reads CASSVGGGNTGELFF. The CDR3 DNA follows: TGTGCCAGCAGCGTAGGCGGGGGAAACACCGGGGAGCTGTTTTTT. The variable domain in full, completed from reference TRBV9 and TRBJ2-2, reads DSGVTQTPKHLITATGQRVTLRCSPRSGDLSVYWYQQSLDQGLQFLIQYYNGEERAKGNILERFSAQQFPDLHSELNLSSLELGDSALYFCASSVGGGNTGELFFGEGSRLTVL.

The CDR3: CASSLPTGYGYTF. CDR3 nucleotide sequence: TGTGCCAGCAGCCTACCGACAGGATATGGCTACACCTTC. The chain combines TRBV7-2 with TRBJ1-2, with D possibly matching TRBD1 (6 bases). Trimming pared 5 bases from V and 5 bases from J, leaving 12 bases between. CDR3 length: 13 residues. Germline V gene data show CDR1 as SGHTA and CDR2 as FQGNSA.

The table lists this clone with a count of one. This sequence joins TRBV24-1 and TRBJ2-1; D might be TRBD1 (6 bases). Per the germline V gene, CDR1 is KGHDR and CDR2 is SFDVKD. Trimming pared 3 bases from V and 2 bases from J, leaving 13 bases between. The CDR3 runs 16 residues. The CDR3 here is CATSDKGRGPYNEQFF. CDR3 coding DNA: TGTGCCACCAGTGATAAAGGCAGGGGACCCTACAATGAGCAGTTCTTC.

The genes are TRBV6-5 and TRBJ1-2, with 8 bases fitting TRBD1. The germline gives CDR1 MNHEY, CDR2 SVGAGI. The length of the CDR3 is 14 residues. V lost 10 bases and J lost 3; bases outside the gene matches: 10. The DNA of the CDR3 is TGTGCCAACCGAGGACAGGGCCCACACTATGGCTACACCTTC. It specifies CANRGQGPHYGYTF.

This chain joins TRBV12-5 and TRBJ2-7; D may be TRBD2 (5 bases). Per germline, CDR1 LGHNT and CDR2 FRNRAP. There are 12 residues in the CDR3. V shed 3 bases and J shed 4 bases, with 7 bases lying between them. DNA for the CDR3: TGTGCTAGTGGTTTCGCGGGTTACGAGCAGTACTTC. It yields the protein CASGFAGYEQYF.

V is TRBV30 and J is TRBJ2-7, with D unclear. V was clipped by 1 base and J by 2 bases, with 9 bases between them. This CDR3 comprises 13 residues. CDR1 GTSNPN and CDR2 SVGIG come from the germline V gene (reference sequence). CDR3 coding DNA: TGTGCCTGGAGTGGGTCCTCGGCCTACGAGCAGTACTTC. Encoded protein: CAWSGSSAYEQYF.

The chain carries TRBV19 and TRBJ2-1; D may be TRBD2 (5 bases). Germline V CDR1 and CDR2: LNHDA, SQIVND (reference sequence). The CDR3 covers 17 residues. V was trimmed by 3 bases and J by 1 base, leaving 16 bases between them. The CDR3 coding sequence is TGTGCCAGTAGTATGTTAGGTACTAGTAGGTCCTACAATGAGCAGTTCTTC. Translation gives CASSMLGTSRSYNEQFF.

This clone has more than one count but fewer than ten. V usage is TRBV24-1 and J usage is TRBJ2-1; 15 positions agree with TRBD2. Germline values: CDR1 KGHDR, CDR2 SFDVKD. The CDR3 is made up of 17 amino acids. V lost 8 bases to trimming and J lost 9 bases; unmatched junction nucleotides: 13. The CDR3 DNA is TGTGCCACCACACCCTTCCGGACTAGCGGGGGGGCCCCTGAGCAGTTCTTC. It specifies CATTPFRTSGGAPEQFF.

J is TRBJ1-5 and V is TRBV19; a possible D gene is TRBD1 (5 bases). CDR3 length: 15 amino acids. V was pared by 7 bases and J by 1 base, with 14 bases between. Germline assignment: CDR1 LNHDA and CDR2 SQIVND (reference sequence). CDR3 in DNA: TGTGCCAGTAACCGGGACTTTAACAGCAATCAGCCCCAGCATTTT. The encoded protein is CASNRDFNSNQPQHF.

This chain uses TRBV7-3 with TRBJ2-1; possible D gene TRBD2, 6 bases. Germline lookup yields CDR1 SGHTA and CDR2 FQGTGA. V dropped 2 bases and J dropped 5 bases, with 10 bases sitting between them. The CDR3 contains 14 residues. The CDR3 region is CASSLSRLDNEQFF. For the CDR3, the DNA is TGTGCCAGCAGCTTATCGAGACTAGACAATGAGCAGTTCTTC.

V gene TRBV7-9 combines with J gene TRBJ1-6; a possible D gene is TRBD1 (6 bases). The CDR3 has 15 amino acids. Between the trimmed V and J ends, which lost 1 base and 4 bases, there was a span of 8 bases. Per the germline V gene, CDR1 is SEHNR and CDR2 is FQNEAQ (reference sequence). The CDR3 bases are TGTGCCAGCAGCTTAGGACAGGAGTATAATTCACCCCTCCACTTT. Amino acids: CASSLGQEYNSPLHF.

This rearrangement joins TRBV7-3 to TRBJ2-2; 8 nucleotides match TRBD1. The CDR3 extends over 14 amino acids. Looked up from germline, CDR1 is SGHTA and CDR2 is FQGTGA. J lost 6 bases, V lost 6 bases, and 6 bases had no gene match. The CDR3 region is CASSPTGDPGELFF. Here the CDR3 DNA reads TGTGCCAGCAGTCCGACAGGGGACCCCGGGGAGCTGTTTTTT.

The chain uses TRBV3-1 (or the pseudogene TRBV3-2) and TRBJ1-4; the D gene is possibly TRBD1 (5 bases). V gave up 4 bases and J gave up 0 bases, with 6 bases separating them. CDR3 length equals 14 residues. CDR1 and CDR2 from the germline V gene are LGHDT and YNNKEL (reference sequence). The CDR3 is CASSLQATNEKLFF. DNA of the CDR3: TGTGCCAGCAGCCTACAGGCAACTAATGAAAAACTGTTTTTT.

This CDR3 is CAWSDTLNSPLHF. The CDR3 nucleotides read TGTGCCTGGAGTGACACCCTCAATTCACCCCTCCACTTT. The chain has TRBV30 and TRBJ1-6; D unresolved. Trimming stripped 1 base from V and 7 bases from J, with 8 bases between. Germline V CDR1 and CDR2: GTSNPN, SVGIG (reference sequence). The CDR3 totals 13 residues.

This clone was detected only a few times. V gene TRBV5-6 combines with J gene TRBJ1-6, with no clear D. CDR3 length: 14 amino acids. The germline V and J ends were trimmed by 4 bases and 6 bases, with 11 bases remaining between them. Looked up from germline, CDR1 is SGHDT and CDR2 is YYEEEE. The CDR3 loop reads CASSGLGVNSPLHF. The CDR3 bases are TGTGCCAGCAGCGGACTCGGCGTTAATTCACCCCTCCACTTT.

The chain carries TRBV4-3 and TRBJ2-3; weak D call: TRBD2 (6 bases). The CDR3 has 13 residues. The germline CDR1 and CDR2 sequences are LGHNA and YSLEER. V lost 4 bases to trimming and J lost 4 bases, with 9 bases between them. The CDR3 sequence: CASSPRLADTQYF. For the CDR3, the DNA is TGCGCCAGCAGCCCCCGACTAGCAGATACGCAGTATTTT.

This clone was detected only once. Other DNA variants within this sample encode the same CDR3. Written as DNA, the CDR3 is TGCGCCAGCAGCTCCGGGACTAGCGGCAATGAGCAGTTCTTC. Translation gives CASSSGTSGNEQFF. The chain employs TRBV5-1 and TRBJ2-1, with 11 bases aligning to TRBD2. The CDR3 length is 14 residues. After removal of 3 bases from V and 6 bases from J, the junction contained 2 bases not matched to a gene. The germline V gene encodes CDR1 SGHRS and CDR2 YFSETQ.

This chain connects TRBV4-3 to TRBJ1-1, with D possibly TRBD1 on 6 matching bases. Trimming cost V 4 bases and J 0 bases, with 9 bases left between them. In germline, CDR1 is LGHNA, CDR2 YSLEER. The CDR3 is 14 residues long. The CDR3 loop reads CASSPGVMNTEAFF. In DNA form, the CDR3 reads TGCGCCAGCAGCCCAGGGGTAATGAACACTGAAGCTTTCTTT.